The T cell receptor (beta chain) described here comes from a study of T-cell memory formation after mild COVID-19 (dated by TCRdb to 2020 to 2022). A note on the overall study: TCR sequence clusters from the two donors were found to be largely donor specific. In two donors, T-cell clones that expanded and contracted after mild COVID-19 were followed by sequencing TCRalpha and TCRbeta repertoires longitudinally. Two young, previously healthy adult volunteers, one female and one male, were included in the cohort. Summary of the overall study and its limitations: Contracting CD4+ clones were located mainly in the CM and EM memory subsets, whereas CD8+ clones were found to be enriched in EMRA. Balanced CD4/CD8 phenotypes were observed for clones contracting from day 15 to 85, whereas a bias towards CD4+ was observed for a second wave of clones expanding from day 15 to 37. SARS-CoV-2 specificity of the second-wave clones peaking on day 37 was not confirmed. Some responding clones were detected in pre-infection memory, suggesting pre-existing cross-reactive memory T cells joined the SARS-CoV-2 response. Only a couple of mild cases were covered by the study, and larger cohorts that include severe cases with pre-infection samples were considered necessary.

This clonotype has only a few counts. Its antigen specificity is not known. No per-base quality is available; no much larger clone lies one base away. Ficoll-Paque density gradient centrifugation was used to isolate PBMCs. TCRdb lists the instrument as Illumina NovaSeq 6000. TCRalpha and TCRbeta cDNA libraries were built by 5'RACE with constant-segment primers, adding sample barcodes and unique molecular identifiers. RNA was extracted from every sample with Trizol reagent. Libraries were amplified in two PCR steps, with a second sample barcode and Illumina TruSeq adapters added in the second step. Libraries were sequenced on an Illumina NovaSeq with 2 x 150 bp paired-end reads. On the study's bioinformatics: With migec v1.2.7, reads were demultiplexed and then collapsed into UMI-guided consensus sequences. With mixcr v2.1.11, UMI consensuses were aligned to TRA and TRB V and J templates and assembled into clonotypes. A clonotype was counted as expanded or contracted only if both edgeR and NoisET called the change significant, with noise models trained on biological replicates. edgeR calls used a false discovery rate-adjusted p below 0.01 and a log2 fold-change threshold of 1. As an exploratory analysis of dynamics, max-normalized trajectories of the 1000 most abundant clonotypes were examined with PCA combined with hierarchical clustering. The CD4 or CD8 phenotype of responding clones was assigned using the separately sequenced CD4+ and CD8+ repertoires. TCRdb passed the public sequencing reads through fastp at Q25 and MiXCR, retaining productive beta sequences. Each CDR3 protein gets just one entry, which takes the most common genes and DNA from the rows behind it. For this entry, the V and J calls and clone size follow TCRdb and not the study's own pipeline. In all, the sample holds about 150,000 distinct CDR3 sequences, and 31% of those were seen once. Of the sample, 9.5% to 15% is held by the ten largest clones.

For this chain, trimming is 9 bases at the V end and 2 bases at the J end, and the number of junction bases without a gene match is 10. Per the germline V gene, SNHLY is the CDR1 and FYNNEI is the CDR2. The CDR3 spans 15 residues, from the cysteine through the phenylalanine. Just the 45-base CDR3 DNA is kept, in frame starting at base 1. Sequencing was performed on PBMCs or a T cell subset sorted from them (not recorded which). The receptor comes from an adult woman who had mild COVID-19 (a few samples of this study predate the infection). The sample titles of this study are shuffled in the database, so cell type and time point are left out; the donor was told from shared clones. The sequence joins TRBV2 to TRBJ2-3; TRBD2 matches 8 bases in the middle. For the CDR3, the sequence is CARKAAGDFTDTQYF. The bases read TGTGCCAGAAAGGCAGCGGGGGACTTCACAGATACGCAGTATTTT. Extended through the reference TRBV2 and TRBJ2-3 proteins, this CDR3 yields the full variable domain: EPEVTQTPSHQVTQMGQEVILRCVPISNHLYFYWYRQILGQKVEFLVSFYNNEISEKSEIFDDQFSVERPDGSNFTLKIRSTKLEDSAMYFCARKAAGDFTDTQYFGPGTRLTVL.